This TCR beta chain was captured by sequencing in a study of blood T cells in healthy people across ages. The germline V gene encodes CDR1 SGDLS and CDR2 YYNGEE. The J segment lost 7 bases and the V segment lost 0 bases, leaving 13 bases of the junction unmatched. The CDR3 runs to 18 residues. The use of a sample-barcoded 5' primer and a J-beta primer mix characterized a second PCR of roughly 7 to 11 cycles. Each CDR3 protein gets one entry after TCRdb re-called the 5' RACE reads with MiXCR. The sample holds 980,000 or so distinct CDR3 sequences, about 44% seen once. The clonotype originates from a man aged 25 to 40 in good health. The sequencing input was blood. The rearrangement joins TRBV9 to TRBJ2-7, with 13 nucleotides matching TRBD2. This CDR3 is CASSVDSGLAGVGNEQYF. CDR3 bases: TGTGCCAGCAGCGTAGATTCCGGACTAGCGGGGGTAGGCAATGAGCAGTACTTC.